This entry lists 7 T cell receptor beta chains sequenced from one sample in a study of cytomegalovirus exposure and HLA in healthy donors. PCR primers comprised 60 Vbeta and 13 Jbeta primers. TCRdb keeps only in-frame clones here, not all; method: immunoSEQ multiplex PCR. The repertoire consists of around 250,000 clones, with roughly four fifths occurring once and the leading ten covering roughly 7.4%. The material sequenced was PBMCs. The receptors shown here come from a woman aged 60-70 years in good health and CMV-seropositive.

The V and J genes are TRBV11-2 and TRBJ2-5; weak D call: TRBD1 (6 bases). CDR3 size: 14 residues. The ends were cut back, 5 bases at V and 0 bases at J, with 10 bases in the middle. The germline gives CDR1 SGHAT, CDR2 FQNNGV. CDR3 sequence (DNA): TGTGCCAGCAGCCCAGACAGGTACCAAGAGACCCAGTACTTC. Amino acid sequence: CASSPDRYQETQYF.

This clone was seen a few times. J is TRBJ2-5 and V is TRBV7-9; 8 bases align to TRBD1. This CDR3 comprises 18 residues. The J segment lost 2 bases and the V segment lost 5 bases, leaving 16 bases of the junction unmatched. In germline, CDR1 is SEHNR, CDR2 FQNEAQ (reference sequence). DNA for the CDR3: TGTGCCAGCAGCCCACACAGGGACAGGCGGTCCAAACAAGAGACCCAGTACTTC. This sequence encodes CASSPHRDRRSKQETQYF.

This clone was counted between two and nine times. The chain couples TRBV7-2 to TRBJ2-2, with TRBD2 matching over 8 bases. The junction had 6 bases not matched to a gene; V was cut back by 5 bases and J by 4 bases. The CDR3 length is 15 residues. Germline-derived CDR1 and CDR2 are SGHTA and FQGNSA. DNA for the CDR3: TGTGCCAGCAGCCCCTTAGCGGGACCCACCGGGGAGCTGTTTTTT. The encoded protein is CASSPLAGPTGELFF.

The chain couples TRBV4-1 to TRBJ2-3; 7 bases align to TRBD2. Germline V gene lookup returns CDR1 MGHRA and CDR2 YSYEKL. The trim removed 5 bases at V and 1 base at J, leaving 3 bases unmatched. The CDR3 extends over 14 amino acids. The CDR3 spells CASSYRGGTDTQYF. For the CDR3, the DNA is TGCGCCAGCAGCTATCGGGGGGGCACAGATACGCAGTATTTT.

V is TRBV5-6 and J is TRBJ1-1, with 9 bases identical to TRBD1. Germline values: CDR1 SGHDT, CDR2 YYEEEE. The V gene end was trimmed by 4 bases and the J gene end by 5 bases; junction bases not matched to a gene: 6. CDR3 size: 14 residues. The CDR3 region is CASSIKTGGTEAFF. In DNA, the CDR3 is TGTGCCAGCAGCATTAAGACAGGGGGGACTGAAGCTTTCTTT.

CDR3 loop: CASSQWTEGGYTF. Written as DNA, the CDR3 is TGTGCCAGCAGCCAATGGACCGAGGGAGGCTACACCTTC. This chain uses TRBV14 with TRBJ1-2; D gene unclear. CDR1 SGHDN and CDR2 FVKESK come from the germline V gene. CDR3 size: 13 residues. Deletions cut 2 bases from V and 8 bases from J, with 12 bases between.

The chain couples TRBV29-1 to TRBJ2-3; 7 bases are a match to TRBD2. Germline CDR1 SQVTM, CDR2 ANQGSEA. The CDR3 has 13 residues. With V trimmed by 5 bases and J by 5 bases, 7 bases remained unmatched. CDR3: CSVLREERDTQYF. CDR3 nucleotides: TGCAGCGTTCTCCGGGAGGAGAGAGATACGCAGTATTTT.